A selection of T cell receptor beta chains follows, all from one sample in a study of shared clonotypes between healthy human individuals. TCRdb keeps only in-frame clones here, not all; method: immunoSEQ multiplex PCR. Of nearly 2 million clones listed, about 94% were seen once; the top ten hold 1.2%. Sequencing was carried out using naive CD8+ T cells sorted from blood. The receptors were sampled from a man aged 18 to 30 in good health. Both conserved end residues are part of each CDR3. Each record gives: D gene, V gene, J gene, clone size, CDR3 protein, CDR3 DNA. The D gene is left open where the match is weak. Size tells how often a clone was seen (once, few, many) or the class of an expanded clone, and some rows leave it out.

D: -
V: TRBV6-1
J: TRBJ2-7
size: once
CDR3: CASSEAPYSDTPYEQYF
DNA: TGTGCCAGCAGTGAGGCGCCCTATAGCGACACACCCTACGAGCAGTACTTC

D: -
V: TRBV13
J: TRBJ1-1
size: -
CDR3: CASSLGVEAFF
DNA: TGTGCCAGCAGCTTAGGGGTTGAAGCTTTCTTT

D: TRBD2
V: TRBV28
J: TRBJ2-1
size: -
CDR3: CASSPGLANEQFF
DNA: TGTGCCAGCAGTCCCGGACTAGCCAATGAGCAGTTCTTC

D: TRBD2
V: TRBV6-6
J: TRBJ2-3
size: -
CDR3: CASSYSGGDTDTQYF
DNA: TGTGCCAGCAGTTATAGCGGGGGCGACACAGATACGCAGTATTTT

D: -
V: TRBV7-9
J: TRBJ1-5
size: -
CDR3: CASSLGEGPAWPQHF
DNA: TGTGCCAGCAGCTTAGGGGAGGGGCCGGCGTGGCCCCAGCATTTT

D: TRBD2
V: TRBV7-9
J: TRBJ2-1
size: -
CDR3: CASSLTSGSRYNEQFF
DNA: TGTGCCAGCAGCCTGACTAGCGGGAGTCGGTACAATGAGCAGTTCTTC

D: TRBD2
V: TRBV5-4
J: TRBJ2-1
size: -
CDR3: CASSVGLAELDEQFF
DNA: TGTGCCAGCAGCGTGGGACTAGCTGAATTGGATGAGCAGTTCTTC

D: -
V: TRBV10-3
J: TRBJ1-2
size: -
CDR3: CAISESWVRDYGYTF
DNA: TGTGCCATCAGTGAGTCTTGGGTTCGGGACTATGGCTACACCTTC

D: TRBD1
V: TRBV2
J: TRBJ2-7
size: once
CDR3: CASWDREYEQYF
DNA: TGTGCCAGTTGGGACAGGGAATACGAGCAGTACTTC

D: TRBD1
V: TRBV4-1
J: TRBJ2-7
size: -
CDR3: CASSQDRVALYEQYF
DNA: TGCGCCAGCAGCCAGGACAGGGTTGCCCTCTACGAGCAGTACTTC

D: -
V: TRBV5-1
J: TRBJ2-1
size: -
CDR3: CASSGGPPYNEQFF
DNA: TGCGCCAGCAGCGGGGGGCCCCCCTACAATGAGCAGTTCTTC

D: TRBD1
V: TRBV14
J: TRBJ1-6
size: -
CDR3: CASSLGQGASPLHF
DNA: TGTGCCAGCAGCCTGGGACAGGGGGCTTCACCCCTCCACTTT

D: -
V: TRBV5-1
J: TRBJ2-2
size: -
CDR3: CASLRGGELFF
DNA: TGCGCCAGCTTGAGGGGCGGGGAGCTGTTTTTT

D: -
V: TRBV13
J: TRBJ1-1
size: -
CDR3: CASSSGQYRVEAFF
DNA: TGTGCCAGCAGCTCTGGACAATATAGGGTTGAAGCTTTCTTT

D: -
V: TRBV11-2
J: TRBJ2-3
size: -
CDR3: CASSLRFTGTLADTQYF
DNA: TGTGCCAGCAGCTTAAGATTTACAGGGACGCTCGCAGATACGCAGTATTTT

D: -
V: TRBV5-3
J: TRBJ2-7
size: -
CDR3: CASTQGYEQYF
DNA: TGTGCCAGCACTCAGGGCTACGAGCAGTACTTC

D: -
V: TRBV30
J: TRBJ1-6
size: -
CDR3: CAWSGGVARSPLHF
DNA: TGTGCCTGGAGTGGGGGGGTGGCTAGATCACCCCTCCACTTT

D: -
V: TRBV13
J: TRBJ2-1
size: -
CDR3: CASSSLDLSSYNEQFF
DNA: TGTGCCAGCAGCTCCCTTGACCTGAGCTCCTACAATGAGCAGTTCTTC

D: -
V: TRBV15
J: TRBJ1-2
size: -
CDR3: CATSRGGEGQAKGYTF
DNA: TGTGCCACCAGCAGAGGAGGTGAGGGGCAGGCCAAAGGCTACACCTTC

D: -
V: TRBV2
J: TRBJ1-6
size: once
CDR3: CASSEVGADSPLHF
DNA: TGTGCCAGCAGTGAAGTAGGGGCGGATTCACCCCTCCACTTT

D: -
V: TRBV27
J: TRBJ2-7
size: once
CDR3: CASSFSPAGSYEQYF
DNA: TGTGCCAGCAGTTTCTCCCCCGCAGGGTCCTACGAGCAGTACTTC

D: -
V: TRBV4-3
J: TRBJ2-7
size: -
CDR3: CASSQQGGEQYF
DNA: TGCGCCAGCAGCCAACAAGGAGGCGAGCAGTACTTC

D: -
V: TRBV9
J: TRBJ1-1
size: -
CDR3: CASSSAMNTEAFF
DNA: TGTGCCAGCAGCTCCGCCATGAACACTGAAGCTTTCTTT

D: -
V: TRBV27
J: TRBJ1-1
size: -
CDR3: CASSLYLGRTEAFF
DNA: TGTGCCAGCAGTTTATACCTTGGACGGACTGAAGCTTTCTTT

D: -
V: TRBV7-8
J: TRBJ2-7
size: -
CDR3: CASSFRDEQYF
DNA: TGTGCCAGCTCCTTCAGGGACGAGCAGTACTTC

D: -
V: TRBV6-5
J: TRBJ2-3
size: -
CDR3: CASSSRRDTQYF
DNA: TGTGCCAGCAGTTCCCGTAGAGATACGCAGTATTTT

D: -
V: TRBV27
J: TRBJ1-1
size: -
CDR3: CASRIGSTEAFF
DNA: TGTGCCAGCAGAATAGGGAGTACTGAAGCTTTCTTT

D: -
V: TRBV7-9
J: TRBJ2-2
size: -
CDR3: CASSPPRGAGTGELFF
DNA: TGTGCCAGCAGCCCGCCCCGCGGGGCGGGCACCGGGGAGCTGTTTTTT

D: -
V: TRBV21-1
J: TRBJ1-2
size: once
CDR3: CASSKRRKHGTSRAGYTF
DNA: TGTGCCAGCAGCAAACGGAGGAAACATGGGACCTCGAGGGCCGGCTACACCTTC

D: -
V: TRBV9
J: TRBJ2-2
size: -
CDR3: CASSSGRPGELFF
DNA: TGTGCCAGCAGCTCGGGACGCCCTGGGGAGCTGTTTTTT

D: -
V: TRBV7-2
J: TRBJ2-1
size: -
CDR3: CASSFVATQYNEQFF
DNA: TGTGCCAGCAGCTTTGTCGCGACCCAATACAATGAGCAGTTCTTC

D: -
V: TRBV13
J: TRBJ2-5
size: -
CDR3: CASREHGTTETQYF
DNA: TGTGCCAGCAGGGAGCATGGGACCACAGAGACCCAGTACTTC

D: -
V: TRBV6-5
J: TRBJ2-5
size: -
CDR3: CASSSNGQETQYF
DNA: TGTGCCAGCAGTTCCAATGGGCAAGAGACCCAGTACTTC

D: -
V: TRBV5-4
J: TRBJ2-3
size: -
CDR3: CASSYRVRGTDTQYF
DNA: TGTGCCAGCAGCTACAGGGTAAGGGGGACAGATACGCAGTATTTT

D: TRBD2
V: TRBV7-9
J: TRBJ2-3
size: -
CDR3: CASSLEGGPGDTQYF
DNA: TGTGCCAGCAGCTTGGAGGGAGGGCCGGGAGATACGCAGTATTTT

D: -
V: TRBV27
J: TRBJ1-1
size: -
CDR3: CASSSYYTEAFF
DNA: TGTGCCAGCAGTTCATATTACACTGAAGCTTTCTTT

D: -
V: TRBV10-1
J: TRBJ1-5
size: -
CDR3: CASIFQGSNQPQHF
DNA: TGCGCCAGCATTTTCCAGGGATCCAATCAGCCCCAGCATTTT

D: TRBD2
V: TRBV7-6
J: TRBJ2-1
size: -
CDR3: CASSFGGGYNEQFF
DNA: TGTGCCAGCAGCTTCGGCGGGGGGTACAATGAGCAGTTCTTC

D: -
V: TRBV6-5
J: TRBJ2-2
size: -
CDR3: CASSYSKYTGELFF
DNA: TGTGCCAGCAGTTACTCCAAGTACACCGGGGAGCTGTTTTTT

D: -
V: TRBV11-3
J: TRBJ2-7
size: -
CDR3: CASSSGSHEQYF
DNA: TGTGCCAGCAGCTCAGGGAGCCACGAGCAGTACTTC

D: -
V: TRBV28
J: TRBJ1-4
size: -
CDR3: CASYRSWTANEKLFF
DNA: TGTGCCAGCTATCGATCGTGGACAGCTAATGAAAAACTGTTTTTT

D: -
V: TRBV7-9
J: TRBJ2-1
size: -
CDR3: CASSSFADYNEQFF
DNA: TGTGCCAGCAGCTCCTTTGCCGATTACAATGAGCAGTTCTTC

D: TRBD1
V: TRBV5-8
J: TRBJ2-7
size: -
CDR3: CASSPGQGAYYEQYF
DNA: TGTGCCAGCAGCCCTGGACAGGGGGCGTACTACGAGCAGTACTTC

D: -
V: TRBV2
J: TRBJ1-1
size: -
CDR3: CASSTGRNTEAFF
DNA: TGTGCCAGCAGTACAGGGAGAAACACTGAAGCTTTCTTT

D: TRBD2
V: TRBV6-5
J: TRBJ2-1
size: -
CDR3: CASSKLAEGYNEQFF
DNA: TGTGCCAGCAGTAAACTAGCGGAAGGCTACAATGAGCAGTTCTTC

D: -
V: TRBV5-3
J: TRBJ1-4
size: -
CDR3: CARSPREIGKKLFF
DNA: TGTGCCAGAAGCCCTAGGGAAATAGGTAAAAAACTGTTTTTT

D: TRBD1
V: TRBV5-1
J: TRBJ2-7
size: -
CDR3: CASSLGQGASYEQYF
DNA: TGCGCCAGCAGCTTGGGACAGGGGGCATCCTACGAGCAGTACTTC

D: -
V: TRBV13
J: TRBJ2-7
size: once
CDR3: CASSSTGGTYEQYF
DNA: TGTGCCAGCAGCTCCACAGGAGGAACCTACGAGCAGTACTTC

D: -
V: TRBV5-6
J: TRBJ2-5
size: -
CDR3: CASSLDLWAVQETQYF
DNA: TGTGCCAGCAGCTTGGATCTTTGGGCGGTTCAAGAGACCCAGTACTTC

D: -
V: TRBV7-2
J: TRBJ2-3
size: -
CDR3: CASSLGRGSTDTQYF
DNA: TGTGCCAGCAGCTTAGGAAGAGGCAGCACAGATACGCAGTATTTT

D: -
V: TRBV18
J: TRBJ1-4
size: -
CDR3: CASSPAGTQLFF
DNA: TGTGCCAGCTCACCGGCAGGGACGCAACTGTTTTTT

D: TRBD1
V: TRBV7-3
J: TRBJ2-3
size: -
CDR3: CASSKQGATDTQYF
DNA: TGTGCCAGCAGCAAACAGGGGGCCACAGATACGCAGTATTTT

D: -
V: TRBV6-1
J: TRBJ2-7
size: -
CDR3: CASSEVGGYEQYF
DNA: TGTGCCAGCAGTGAAGTTGGAGGATACGAGCAGTACTTC

D: -
V: TRBV5-4
J: TRBJ2-7
size: -
CDR3: CASSLDGLVYEQYF
DNA: TGTGCCAGCAGCTTGGATGGCCTCGTATACGAGCAGTACTTC